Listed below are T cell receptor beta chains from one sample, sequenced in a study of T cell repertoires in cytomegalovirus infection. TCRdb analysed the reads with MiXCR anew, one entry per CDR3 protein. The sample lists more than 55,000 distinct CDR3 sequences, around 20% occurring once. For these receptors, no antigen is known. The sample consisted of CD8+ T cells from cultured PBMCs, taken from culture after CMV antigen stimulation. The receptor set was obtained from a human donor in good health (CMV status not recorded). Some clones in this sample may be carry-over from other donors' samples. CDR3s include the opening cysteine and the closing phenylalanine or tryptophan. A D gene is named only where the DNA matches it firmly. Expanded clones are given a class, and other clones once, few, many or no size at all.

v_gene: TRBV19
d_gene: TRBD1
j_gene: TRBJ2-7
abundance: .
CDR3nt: TGTGCCAGTACTCCCGGGACAGGGTATGGCGAGCAGTACTTC
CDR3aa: CASTPGTGYGEQYF

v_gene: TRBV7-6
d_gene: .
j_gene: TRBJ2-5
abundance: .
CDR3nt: TGTGCCAGCAGCCCCTCCCCCGGCCCAGAGACCCAGTACTTC
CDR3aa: CASSPSPGPETQYF

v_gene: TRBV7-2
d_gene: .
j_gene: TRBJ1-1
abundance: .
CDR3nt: TGTGCCAGCAGCCCGCGAGGGGGGGTGAAGGTAGAAGCTTTCTTT
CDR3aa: CASSPRGGVKVEAFF

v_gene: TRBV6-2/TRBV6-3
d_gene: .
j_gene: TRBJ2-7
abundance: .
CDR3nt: TGTGCCAGCAGTCCTTTGGACTCCTACGAGCAGTACTTC
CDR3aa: CASSPLDSYEQYF

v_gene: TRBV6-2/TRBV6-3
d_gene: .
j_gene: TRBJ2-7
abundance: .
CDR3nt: TGTGCCAGCAGGGGTACTAGCTACGAGCAGTACTTC
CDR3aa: CASRGTSYEQYF

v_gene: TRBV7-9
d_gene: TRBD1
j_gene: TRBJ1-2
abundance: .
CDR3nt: TGTGCCAGCAGCCCGCAGGGGGCCGATGGCTACACCTTC
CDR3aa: CASSPQGADGYTF

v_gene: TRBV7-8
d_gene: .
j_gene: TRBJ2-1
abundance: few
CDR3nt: TGTGCCAGCAGCTTAGACAGGGGACGGACTACCTACAATGAGCAGTTCTTC
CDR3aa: CASSLDRGRTTYNEQFF

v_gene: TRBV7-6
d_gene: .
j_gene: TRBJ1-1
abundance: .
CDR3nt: TGTGCCAGCAGCTTAGCCCCCCAGGGAGTGCGGACTGAAGCTTTCTTT
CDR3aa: CASSLAPQGVRTEAFF

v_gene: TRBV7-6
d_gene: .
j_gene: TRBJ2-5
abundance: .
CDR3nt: TGTGCCAGCAGCTTACAGCACCAAGAGACCCAGTACTTC
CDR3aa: CASSLQHQETQYF

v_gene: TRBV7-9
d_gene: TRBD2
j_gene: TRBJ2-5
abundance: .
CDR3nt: TGTGCCAGCAGTCCCCCTAGCGGGGGGTTGGAGACCCAGTACTTC
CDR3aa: CASSPPSGGLETQYF

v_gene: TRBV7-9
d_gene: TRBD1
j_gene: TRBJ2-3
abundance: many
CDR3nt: TGTGCCAGCAGCCTGAGGGACAGGGGGAAAGATACGCAGTATTTT
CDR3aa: CASSLRDRGKDTQYF

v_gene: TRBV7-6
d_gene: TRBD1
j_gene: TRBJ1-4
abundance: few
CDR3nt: TGTGCCAGCAGCTCTCAGGGGGCGGATGAAAAACTGTTTTTT
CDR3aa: CASSSQGADEKLFF

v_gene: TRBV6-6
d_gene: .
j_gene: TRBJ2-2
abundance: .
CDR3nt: TGTGCCATCGCAGATGCGGGTTTTAACACCGGGGAGCTGTTTTTT
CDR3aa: CAIADAGFNTGELFF

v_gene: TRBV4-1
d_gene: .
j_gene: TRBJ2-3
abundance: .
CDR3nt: TGCGCCAGCAGCCAAGAAGCACGGCCAGTGACGCAGTATTTT
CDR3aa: CASSQEARPVTQYF

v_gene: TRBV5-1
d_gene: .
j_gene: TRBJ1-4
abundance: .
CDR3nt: TGCGCCAGCAGCCTGGACCCGGGGCGTTTGAATGAAAAACTGTTTTTT
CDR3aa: CASSLDPGRLNEKLFF

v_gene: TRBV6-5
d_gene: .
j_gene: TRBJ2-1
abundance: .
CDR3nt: TGTGCCAGCAGTTATGGCCCGGGACCTTCTTACAATGAGCAGTTCTTC
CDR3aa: CASSYGPGPSYNEQFF

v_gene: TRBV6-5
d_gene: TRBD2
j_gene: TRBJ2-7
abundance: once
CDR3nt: TGTGCCAGCAGTTTATCAGCGGGGGACCGCTACGAGCAGTACTTC
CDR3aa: CASSLSAGDRYEQYF

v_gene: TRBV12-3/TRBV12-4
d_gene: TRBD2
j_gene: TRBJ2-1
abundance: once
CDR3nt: TGTGCCAGCAGTGCGGGGGGCTTGGATGAGCAGTTCTTC
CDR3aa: CASSAGGLDEQFF

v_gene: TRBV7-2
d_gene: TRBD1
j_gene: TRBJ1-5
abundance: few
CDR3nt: TGTGCCAGCAGCCCGGACAGGGGGAATCAGCCCCAGCATTTT
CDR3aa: CASSPDRGNQPQHF

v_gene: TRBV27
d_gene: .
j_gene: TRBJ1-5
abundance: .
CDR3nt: TGTGCCAGCAGTTTATCCGGGGCGAATCAGCCCCAGCATTTT
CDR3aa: CASSLSGANQPQHF